This TCR beta chain was obtained from a study of blood T cell repertoires in COVID-19. The protocol was immunoSEQ multiplex PCR, while the TCRdb copy is restricted to in-frame clones and leaves out a portion. The sample has about 78,000 clones, 86% seen once. Unmatched junction bases numbered 4, after V lost 1 base and J lost 2 bases. The CDR3 has 16 amino acids. The V gene's germline CDR1 is SGHRS and CDR2 YFSETQ. This clone was seen only once. Sequences were obtained from peripheral blood. The V call is TRBV5-1, the J call TRBJ2-2, with 8 bases identical to TRBD2. The sequence derives from a woman aged 55-70 years with acute or convalescent COVID-19. CDR3 in DNA: TGCGCCAGCAGCTTGTTTGCGGGGGGCAACACCGGGGAGCTGTTTTTT. Its protein is CASSLFAGGNTGELFF.